A selection of T cell receptor beta chains follows, all from one sample in a study of ipilimumab plus nivolumab after autologous stem cell transplantation. Assay used: immunoSEQ multiplex PCR; TCRdb lists only in-frame clones, some missing. The data show 84,000 or so clones, 83% seen once. The sample was PBMCs, taken in a trial of ipilimumab plus nivolumab as post-transplant consolidation. The receptors stem from a male donor with diffuse large B-cell lymphoma. Both conserved end residues are part of each CDR3. D genes are given only for firm matches. Size is omitted from some rows. Given values are once, few, many or a class for expanded clones.

abundance	d_gene	v_gene	j_gene	CDR3aa	CDR3nt
NA	TRBD1	TRBV30	TRBJ1-6	CAWSGDRGGSPLHF	TGTGCCTGGAGTGGGGACAGGGGAGGTTCACCCCTCCACTTT
NA	TRBD1	TRBV11-3	TRBJ2-1	CASSSGTGFDNEQFF	TGTGCCAGCAGCTCCGGGACAGGGTTTGACAATGAGCAGTTCTTC
few	NA	TRBV5-6	TRBJ1-4	CASSRFTYATNEKLFF	TGTGCCAGCAGCCGATTCACGTATGCAACTAATGAAAAACTGTTTTTT
NA	NA	TRBV6-5	TRBJ2-7	CASSYLGSYEQYF	TGTGCCAGCAGTTACCTGGGCTCCTACGAGCAGTACTTC
NA	NA	TRBV6-1	TRBJ2-7	CASIGQPTYEQYF	TGTGCCAGCATTGGACAGCCAACCTACGAGCAGTACTTC
NA	NA	TRBV6-6	TRBJ2-3	CASSTLDRSTDTQYF	TGTGCCAGCAGTACCCTAGACCGCAGCACAGATACGCAGTATTTT
NA	NA	TRBV15	TRBJ2-7	CATSGRGREQYF	TGTGCCACCAGCGGCAGGGGTCGGGAGCAGTACTTC
NA	TRBD1	TRBV7-9	TRBJ2-7	CASSLAGGHYEQYF	TGTGCCAGCAGCTTAGCAGGGGGCCATTACGAGCAGTACTTC
NA	NA	TRBV30	TRBJ1-3	CAWSHSGNTIYF	TGTGCCTGGAGCCACTCTGGAAACACCATATATTTT
NA	NA	TRBV4-1	TRBJ1-2	CASSQGSQNYGYTF	TGCGCCAGCAGCCAAGGATCACAGAACTATGGCTACACCTTC
NA	NA	TRBV29-1	TRBJ1-5	CSVGSFGQPQHF	TGCAGCGTTGGTTCGTTCGGTCAGCCCCAGCATTTT
few	TRBD2	TRBV6-5	TRBJ2-2	CASSPLAGITGELFF	TGTGCCAGCAGTCCTCTAGCGGGGATCACCGGGGAGCTGTTTTTT
NA	NA	TRBV21-1	TRBJ2-5	CASSTGVGSYQETQYF	TGTGCCAGCAGCACGGGAGTCGGGAGCTACCAAGAGACCCAGTACTTC
few	TRBD1	TRBV2	TRBJ1-6	CASRGDRESSPLHF	TGTGCCAGCAGGGGGGACAGGGAAAGTTCACCCCTCCACTTT
NA	NA	TRBV7-6	TRBJ2-5	CASSLGPLEETQYF	TGTGCCAGCAGCTTAGGGCCGTTAGAGGAGACCCAGTACTTC
NA	NA	TRBV7-9	TRBJ2-7	CASSLVTGLTYEQYF	TGTGCCAGCAGCTTAGTAACAGGACTAACCTACGAGCAGTACTTC
NA	TRBD2	TRBV11-2	TRBJ2-5	CASERGDQETQYF	TGTGCCAGTGAGCGGGGAGATCAAGAGACCCAGTACTTC
NA	TRBD2	TRBV7-3	TRBJ2-5	CASSLRGPGSGERETQYF	TGTGCCAGCAGCTTAAGGGGCCCCGGTAGCGGGGAGAGAGAGACCCAGTACTTC
NA	NA	TRBV7-2	TRBJ2-7	CASRSQGLGGYEQYF	TGTGCCAGCAGGTCGCAGGGTTTAGGGGGCTACGAGCAGTACTTC
NA	NA	TRBV7-2	TRBJ2-2	CASSLGQVGAGELFF	TGTGCCAGCAGCTTAGGACAGGTGGGCGCCGGGGAGCTGTTTTTT
NA	NA	TRBV1	TRBJ2-6	CTSSAGSFAQSRANVLTF	TGCACCAGCAGCGCCGGGAGTTTTGCACAAAGTCGGGCCAACGTCCTGACTTTC
few	NA	TRBV6-6	TRBJ2-2	CAAQDSQNTGELFF	TGTGCCGCACAGGACAGCCAGAACACCGGGGAGCTGTTTTTT
NA	NA	TRBV9	TRBJ1-1	CASSVVGDMNTEAFF	TGTGCCAGCAGCGTGGTAGGGGACATGAACACTGAAGCTTTCTTT
NA	TRBD1	TRBV5-1	TRBJ2-7	CASRSGQATGEQYF	TGCGCCAGCAGATCGGGACAGGCTACCGGCGAGCAGTACTTC
NA	NA	TRBV2	TRBJ2-3	CASSPRAGALTDTQYF	TGTGCCAGCAGTCCTAGGGCGGGGGCCCTCACAGATACGCAGTATTTT
NA	NA	TRBV4-1	TRBJ1-4	CASSPGAGNAREKLFF	TGCGCCAGCAGCCCCGGGGCAGGGAATGCGCGTGAAAAACTGTTTTTT
NA	NA	TRBV7-9	TRBJ1-4	CASSPTVQGEKLFF	TGTGCCAGCAGCCCGACTGTACAGGGTGAAAAACTGTTTTTT
NA	NA	TRBV19	TRBJ1-1	CASRGGGRFFMNTEAFF	TGTGCCAGTAGAGGGGGAGGGAGGTTTTTCATGAACACTGAAGCTTTCTTT